The clone carrying this TCR beta chain was recorded a few times. Its specificity is not known. Germline trimming cut 1 base from V and 2 bases from J; bases unmatched to any gene: 8. CDR3 size: 17 residues. The germline CDR1 and CDR2 sequences are SGHTA and FQGNSA. Together with a sample-barcoded 5' primer, a J-beta primer mix was included in a second PCR lasting about 7 to 11 cycles. A tag from a template-switch adaptor with 12 random nucleotides marked each cDNA molecule. TCRdb fed the 5' RACE reads into MiXCR, producing one record per CDR3 protein. The sample lists 650,000 to 1,000,000 distinct CDR3 sequences, about 34% occurring once. This sample was taken from a study of blood T cells in healthy people across ages. Study-level points and caveats: Whereas aged donors had fewer naive CD4+ cells, long-lived donors had more of them and higher diversity.

This clonotype was obtained from a man between 18 and 35 years old in good health. Sequencing input: blood. The J gene is TRBJ2-1, the V gene TRBV7-2; TRBD2 matches at 7 bases. CDR3 loop: CASSLVGTGGTYNEQFF. The CDR3 DNA follows: TGTGCCAGCAGCTTAGTAGGAACGGGGGGTACCTACAATGAGCAGTTCTTC.